A single sample is the source of the 25 T cell receptor beta chains below, sequenced in a study of blood T cells in healthy people across ages. A sample-barcoded 5' primer and a J-beta primer mix were used in a second PCR of about 7 to 12 cycles. From the 5' RACE reads, TCRdb called clonotypes with MiXCR, one entry per CDR3 protein. The repertoire includes over 950,000 distinct CDR3 sequences, just over 50% of them detected once, and roughly 23% sits in the top ten. Sequenced: blood. The receptor source for this set is a woman aged 60-75 years in good health.

The chain joins TRBV11-1 to TRBJ1-6; 8 bases line up with TRBD1. Unmatched junction bases numbered 7, after V lost 3 bases and J lost 9 bases. Germline CDR1 SGHAT, CDR2 FQDESV (reference sequence). CDR3 length: 15 amino acids. CDR3 protein: CASSLTGAVGSPLHF. CDR3 DNA sequence: TGTGCCAGCAGCTTGACAGGGGCGGTTGGTTCACCCCTCCACTTT.

This clonotype was picked up a small number of times. The V gene is TRBV20-1, the J gene TRBJ2-7; the D gene is possibly TRBD2 (5 bases). Germline lookup yields CDR1 DFQATT and CDR2 SNEGSKA (reference sequence). The ends were cut back, 3 bases at V and 0 bases at J, with 9 bases in the middle. The CDR3 loop spans 13 amino acids. The CDR3 loop is CSASGTSSYEQYF. CDR3 sequence (DNA): TGCAGTGCTAGCGGCACTAGCTCCTACGAGCAGTACTTC.

This clonotype was seen a handful of times. This rearrangement joins TRBV7-9 to TRBJ2-7; D is possibly TRBD2 (6 bases). Germline loops: CDR1 SEHNR, CDR2 FQNEAQ (reference sequence). The CDR3 sequence is 14 residues long. Trimming took off 6 bases at V and 8 bases at J, with 20 bases between the two ends. CDR3 region: CASSPTPEAGKQYF. As DNA, the CDR3 is TGTGCCAGCAGTCCCACCCCGGAGGCGGGAAAGCAGTACTTC.

The V and J genes are TRBV5-1 and TRBJ1-1; D not resolved. Germline V CDR1 and CDR2: SGHRS, YFSETQ. The CDR3 has 12 amino acids. V gave up 3 bases and J gave up 3 bases, with 6 bases separating them. CDR3 residues: CASSSIYTEAFF. In DNA, the CDR3 is TGCGCCAGCAGCTCGATATACACTGAAGCTTTCTTT.

The chain links TRBV12-3 or TRBV12-4 to TRBJ1-4; tentatively, D is TRBD1 (5 bases). The CDR3 has 13 residues. V gave up 6 bases and J gave up 8 bases, with 13 bases separating them. CDR3 nucleotide sequence: TGTGCCAGCAGCCCTCGGTGGGGGGAAAAACTGTTTTTT. It is translated as CASSPRWGEKLFF.

This clonotype was detected ten times or more. The chain uses TRBV5-1 and TRBJ1-1; 9 positions agree with TRBD1. Germline CDR1 is SGHRS and CDR2 is YFSETQ. This CDR3 is built from 15 residues. J lost 3 bases, V lost 5 bases, and 8 bases had no gene match. The CDR3 protein is CASRAGQGEDTEAFF. In DNA form, the CDR3 reads TGCGCCAGCAGAGCGGGACAGGGTGAGGACACTGAAGCTTTCTTT.

The chain has TRBV7-2 and TRBJ2-3; TRBD2 aligns across 12 bases. The germline CDR1 and CDR2 sequences are SGHTA and FQGNSA. V was clipped by 1 base and J by 4 bases; unmatched bases: 6. The CDR3 is 17 residues long. The CDR3 sequence: CASSLDPSGRGADTQYF. DNA of the CDR3: TGTGCCAGCAGCTTAGATCCTAGCGGGAGGGGAGCAGATACGCAGTATTTT.

A note on this clonotype: Its ends do not fully match the called genes, so a read error is possible. The chain carries TRBV29-1 and TRBJ2-7; unclear D gene. Germline V gives CDR1 SQVTM, CDR2 ANQGSEA. The CDR3 consists of 11 residues. In DNA, the CDR3 is TGCAGCATTGAAGATACAGACGAGCAGTACTTC. This encodes CSIEDTDEQYF.

V is TRBV4-1 and J is TRBJ2-7, with TRBD1 identical over 9 bases. The trim removed 6 bases at V and 3 bases at J, leaving 18 bases unmatched. CDR1 and CDR2 (germline): MGHRA, YSYEKL. The CDR3 runs 18 residues. The CDR3 spells CASRRSGGTGSRYYEQYF. The CDR3 nucleotides read TGCGCCAGCAGACGCTCAGGCGGGACAGGGAGTCGCTACTACGAGCAGTACTTC.

The rearrangement uses TRBV28 and TRBJ2-4, with TRBD2 identical over 7 bases. V trimming: 4 bases; J trimming: 2 bases; junction bases outside the gene matches: 11. CDR3 length equals 17 residues. Germline V CDR1 and CDR2: MDHEN, SYDVKM. The CDR3 sequence: CASSSFGAGDSKNIQYF. CDR3 DNA: TGTGCCAGCAGTTCCTTCGGGGCGGGAGATTCCAAAAACATTCAGTACTTC.

This clonotype was observed a handful of times. The chain carries TRBV18 and TRBJ2-7; D remains unclear. CDR1 and CDR2 from the germline V gene are KGHSH and LQKENI. The CDR3 spans 14 residues. V was cut by 6 bases and J by 5 bases, with 17 bases left in between. The CDR3 loop reads CASSQGLVTHEQYF. As DNA, the CDR3 is TGTGCCAGCTCCCAAGGCCTTGTAACCCACGAGCAGTACTTC.

The rearrangement joins TRBV3-1 to TRBJ1-2, with 7 bases lining up with TRBD1. This CDR3 is 15 amino acids long. In germline, CDR1 is LGHDT, CDR2 YNNKEL (reference sequence). V gave up 1 base and J gave up 2 bases; unmatched junction bases: 4. As DNA, the CDR3 is TGTGCCAGCAGCCAAGGACAGGGCTCCAACTATGGCTACACCTTC. Translation gives CASSQGQGSNYGYTF.

The V gene is TRBV20-1, the J gene TRBJ1-3; 9 bases are shared with TRBD1. After removal of 5 bases from V and 11 bases from J, the junction contained 10 bases not matched to a gene. This CDR3 has 13 amino acids. Germline V gene sequence: CDR1 DFQATT, CDR2 SNEGSKA (reference sequence). The CDR3 loop reads CSARTGVTDAIYF. The CDR3 bases are TGCAGTGCTCGGACAGGGGTGACGGACGCCATATATTTT.

The chain is built from TRBV30 and TRBJ2-4, with TRBD2 identical over 7 bases. This CDR3 spans 14 amino acids. V lost 3 bases to trimming and J lost 7 bases; unmatched junction nucleotides: 9. Looked up from germline, CDR1 is GTSNPN and CDR2 is SVGIG (reference sequence). As DNA, the CDR3 is TGTGCCTGGAGATTAGCGGGCAACACGAACATTCAGTACTTC. The encoded protein is CAWRLAGNTNIQYF.

CDR3 sequence (DNA): TGCAGCGTACCTATACAGGGGGGCGGCTACACCTTC. Translating it yields CSVPIQGGGYTF. This chain connects TRBV29-1 to TRBJ1-2; 8 bases line up with TRBD1. Per the germline V gene, CDR1 is SQVTM and CDR2 is ANQGSEA. J was trimmed by 8 bases and V by 6 bases; bases with no gene match: 8. The CDR3 spans 12 residues.

The chain carries TRBV7-9 and TRBJ2-5, with 10 bases identical to TRBD1. The V gene end was trimmed by 2 bases and the J gene end by 3 bases; junction bases not matched to a gene: 12. Germline CDR1 SEHNR, CDR2 FQNEAQ (reference sequence). The length of the CDR3 is 18 residues. The chain's CDR3 is CASSLFSFLGQGEETQYF. The CDR3 DNA reads TGTGCCAGCAGCTTATTTTCGTTCCTTGGACAGGGGGAAGAGACCCAGTACTTC.

A few counts support this clonotype. V usage is TRBV6-2 or TRBV6-3 and J usage is TRBJ2-3; possibly TRBD1 or TRBD2 for D (5 bases each). Trimming shortened V by 2 bases and J by 4 bases, and 16 bases separated the two germline ends. CDR1 MNHEY and CDR2 SVGEGT come from the germline V gene. CDR3 size: 16 residues. CDR3 protein: CASSYGFARGADTQYF. The CDR3 coding sequence is TGTGCCAGCAGTTACGGGTTCGCAAGAGGGGCAGATACGCAGTATTTT.

The V call is TRBV12-3 or TRBV12-4, the J call TRBJ1-6, with no clear D. Trimming took off 5 bases at V and 6 bases at J, with 8 bases between the two ends. The CDR3 length is 13 residues. CDR3 DNA: TGTGCCAGCAGTGTGGAGTCTAATTCACCCCTCCACTTT. Its translation is CASSVESNSPLHF.

The chain recombines TRBV20-1 with TRBJ2-4; D unresolved. The DNA end favors TRBJ2-5, so the J call may be wrong. From germline, CDR1 is DFQATT and CDR2 SNEGSKA (reference sequence). The CDR3 extends over 14 amino acids. As DNA, the CDR3 is TGCAGTGCTAGAGATCAGGACGGGCGGGAGACCCAGTACTTC. Protein: CSARDQDGRETQYF.

This clonotype is a singleton in its sample. V is TRBV29-1 and J is TRBJ2-1; possible D gene TRBD1, 5 bases. This CDR3 is built from 11 residues. CDR1 SQVTM and CDR2 ANQGSEA come from the germline V gene. Trimming stripped 3 bases from V and 8 bases from J, with 8 bases between. The CDR3 DNA is TGCAGCGTTGATCAGGGCTATGAGCAGTTCTTC. Protein sequence: CSVDQGYEQFF.

This rearrangement joins TRBV2 to TRBJ1-5; D is ambiguous. V dropped 3 bases and J dropped 8 bases, with 8 bases sitting between them. CDR3 length: 12 residues. The germline CDR1 and CDR2 sequences are SNHLY and FYNNEI. The CDR3 bases are TGTGCCAGCAGTGACGTAGAAAAGCCCCAGCATTTT. This codes for CASSDVEKPQHF.

V and J are TRBV20-1 and TRBJ2-7; 8 bases fit TRBD2. The CDR3 has 14 amino acids. The germline V gene has CDR1 DFQATT and CDR2 SNEGSKA (reference sequence). V was pared by 2 bases and J by 2 bases, with 5 bases of the junction left unmatched. The chain's CDR3 is CSARKPGLAYEQYF. CDR3 sequence (DNA): TGCAGTGCTAGAAAACCGGGACTAGCCTACGAGCAGTACTTC.

The chain joins TRBV6-6 to TRBJ1-4; D unresolved. The V gene's germline CDR1 is MNHNY and CDR2 SVGAGI (reference sequence). V gave up 4 bases and J gave up 8 bases, with 8 bases separating them. The CDR3 has 12 amino acids. CDR3 nucleotide sequence: TGTGCCAGCAGTTTTTGGGAAGAAAAACTGTTTTTT. Translation: CASSFWEEKLFF.

The chain is built from TRBV25-1 and TRBJ2-3; 7 bases align to TRBD1. V lost 5 bases and J lost 5; bases outside the gene matches: 10. This CDR3 has 15 amino acids. The germline V gene has CDR1 MGHDK and CDR2 SYGVNS. Written as DNA, the CDR3 is TGTGCCAGCAGTCCGACAGGGTTTATTTTAGATACGCAGTATTTT. Its protein product is CASSPTGFILDTQYF.

This clonotype came up many times. V is TRBV10-3 and J is TRBJ2-5; 9 bases are a match to TRBD1. V trimming: 5 bases; J trimming: 4 bases; junction bases outside the gene matches: 5. Germline V gives CDR1 ENHRY, CDR2 SYGVKD. The CDR3 covers 14 residues. DNA of the CDR3: TGTGCCATCAGTAAAGACAGGGGGGCAGAGACCCAGTACTTC. Translation gives CAISKDRGAETQYF.